The clone carrying this T cell receptor (beta chain) was seen only a few times. Its antigen is not identified. Treatment given: 15 Gy SBRT to primary tumor, nephrectomy 4 weeks later. Nephrectomy followed 15 Gy stereotactic body radiation by 4 weeks. The entry originates in a study of radiation and T cells in renal cell carcinoma. The method was immunoSEQ multiplex PCR; TCRdb's version includes in-frame clones alone and lacks a portion of them. The sample lists 18,000 or so clones; roughly 58% were seen once. General study findings and limits: Dominant CDR3 motifs were more common in irradiated tumors than controls. Compared with controls, irradiated tumors showed greater TCR clonality. No pretreatment tumor biopsies were available for baseline clonotypes.

The TCR originated in a man between 45 and 60 years old with renal cell carcinoma. The specimen was tumor tissue, collected from a patient whose treatment included radiotherapy and nephrectomy.

The CDR3 spells CASSSAGPYYEQYF. For the CDR3, the DNA is TGTGCCAGCAGTTCCGCGGGACCATACTACGAGCAGTACTTC. This chain uses TRBV28 with TRBJ2-7; weak D call: TRBD2 (6 bases). V lost 4 bases and J 3 bases, leaving 13 bases between the germline ends. The CDR3 is made up of 14 amino acids. Germline V lookup: CDR1 MDHEN, CDR2 SYDVKM.